What follows are 14 T cell receptor beta chains derived from one specimen sequenced in a study of regulatory T cells in long-lasting Graves disease. Arm-PCR of CDR3 regions and iRepertoire HTBI primers were used to build TCR beta libraries. TCRdb itself ran the multiplex PCR reads through MiXCR, one entry per CDR3 protein. The profile covers 600,000 to 800,000 distinct CDR3 sequences, with about 30% appearing a single time and around 40% taken by the ten largest. As for time point: persistent/refractory GD, antithyroid drugs over 5 years with positive TRAb. PBMCs were the source of the RNA used for TCR sequencing. Sequencing used peripheral blood mononuclear cells (PBMCs), obtained when the disease was refractory, from a patient treated with antithyroid drugs. The receptors stem from a female donor with Graves disease.

This clonotype showed up many times. The J gene is TRBJ2-7, the V gene TRBV2; TRBD1 might be the D (6 bases). This CDR3 is built from 14 residues. Trimming cost V 6 bases and J 3 bases, with 15 bases left between them. From germline, CDR1 is SNHLY and CDR2 FYNNEI. CDR3 sequence: CASRERTANYEQYF. CDR3 in DNA: TGTGCCAGCAGGGAGAGGACAGCCAACTACGAGCAGTACTTC.

V usage is TRBV12-3 or TRBV12-4 and J usage is TRBJ1-1; unclear D gene. Deletions cut 2 bases from V and 11 bases from J, with 12 bases between. This CDR3 has 12 residues. The CDR3 region is CASSLYRVGAFF. The CDR3 DNA follows: TGTGCCAGCAGTTTATATAGGGTAGGGGCTTTCTTT.

The chain is built from TRBV9 and TRBJ1-1; the D is unclear. The CDR3 contains 15 residues. Trimming pared 0 bases from V and 4 bases from J, leaving 13 bases between. The V gene's germline CDR1 is SGDLS and CDR2 YYNGEE. The CDR3 is CASSVDGGWVTEAFF. CDR3 nucleotide sequence: TGTGCCAGCAGCGTAGACGGTGGTTGGGTCACTGAAGCTTTCTTT.

This clonotype was seen a handful of times. The chain is built from TRBV7-9 and TRBJ2-5; D not resolved. The CDR3 has 12 amino acids. Germline V gene lookup returns CDR1 SEHNR and CDR2 FQNEAQ (reference sequence). Trimming stripped 4 bases from V and 5 bases from J, with 8 bases between. The CDR3 nucleotides read TGTGCCAGCAGCTCCCTATCTGAGACCCAGTACTTC. It is translated as CASSSLSETQYF.

The chain joins TRBV7-9 to TRBJ2-7; 8 nucleotides align to TRBD2. This CDR3 comprises 13 residues. V was pared by 5 bases and J by 5 bases, with 5 bases of the junction left unmatched. Germline CDR1 SEHNR, CDR2 FQNEAQ (reference sequence). The CDR3 DNA sequence: TGTGCCAGCAGCCGGACTAGCTGGGACGAGCAGTACTTC. Protein sequence: CASSRTSWDEQYF. Filled out from reference TRBV7-9 and TRBJ2-7, the complete variable domain reads DTGVSQNPRHKITKRGQNVTFRCDPISEHNRLYWYRQTLGQGPEFLTYFQNEAQLEKSRLLSDRFSAERPKGSFSTLEIQRTEQGDSAMYLCASSRTSWDEQYFGPGTRLTVT.

The chain combines TRBV19 with TRBJ2-5, with D possibly matching TRBD2 (5 bases). Germline-derived CDR1 and CDR2 are LNHDA and SQIVND (reference sequence). V was cut by 2 bases and J by 5 bases, with 9 bases left in between. The CDR3 runs 13 residues. The CDR3 protein is CASSISWRETQYF. The CDR3 coding sequence is TGTGCCAGTAGTATATCGTGGAGGGAGACCCAGTACTTC.

Ten or more counts support this clonotype. The V and J genes are TRBV12-3 or TRBV12-4 and TRBJ2-5; maybe TRBD2 (5 bases). The V gene lost 6 bases and the J gene lost 6 bases, with 8 bases spanning the gap. The CDR3 totals 11 residues. The CDR3 DNA reads TGTGCCAGCAGCACCGGGAAGACCCAGTACTTC. This codes for CASSTGKTQYF.

The chain is built from TRBV24-1 and TRBJ2-5; TRBD1 matches at 7 bases. CDR1 and CDR2 from the germline V gene are KGHDR and SFDVKD. Unmatched junction bases numbered 12, after V lost 3 bases and J lost 3 bases. The CDR3 covers 17 residues. The CDR3, as DNA: TGTGCCACCAGTGATCCGAAGAGGGGGACAGCAAAAGAGACCCAGTACTTC. Translation: CATSDPKRGTAKETQYF.

This clonotype showed up many times. This rearrangement joins TRBV12-3 or TRBV12-4 to TRBJ2-5; D may correspond to TRBD1 or TRBD2 (6 bases each). Trimming left V 1 base short and J 7 bases short, with 10 bases between. This CDR3 has 13 residues. The CDR3, as DNA: TGTGCCAGCAGTTTAGGGGGGGCTGCGACCCAGTACTTC. Translated: CASSLGGAATQYF.

This clonotype was seen more than once but under ten times. The chain recombines TRBV10-3 with TRBJ2-7; tentative D call: TRBD1 (6 bases). With 0 bases removed from V and 0 bases from J, the gap between germline ends came to 12 bases. Germline V CDR1 and CDR2: ENHRY, SYGVKD. The CDR3 totals 16 residues. In DNA, the CDR3 is TGTGCCATCAGTGAGTCCTACGGGACACCCTCCTACGAGCAGTACTTC. It encodes CAISESYGTPSYEQYF.

The chain uses TRBV3-1 and TRBJ2-2; 9 bases map to TRBD2. V lost 1 base and J lost 5; bases outside the gene matches: 5. Germline V gene lookup returns CDR1 LGHDT and CDR2 YNNKEL (reference sequence). The CDR3 sequence is 16 residues long. The CDR3 spells CASSQALAGRTGELFF. The CDR3 nucleotides read TGTGCCAGCAGCCAAGCTCTAGCGGGAAGGACCGGGGAGCTGTTTTTT.

There are a few counts of this clonotype. The chain couples TRBV6-1 to TRBJ1-4, with TRBD1 identical over 8 bases. Germline CDR1 MNHNS, CDR2 SASEGT. The CDR3 contains 15 residues. Trimming cost V 3 bases and J 8 bases; bases outside gene matches: 8. The CDR3 nucleotides read TGTGCCAGCAGTGAGTGGACAGGGCCCAGGGAAAAACTGTTTTTT. Protein sequence: CASSEWTGPREKLFF.

This clonotype was observed a few times. V and J are TRBV5-1 and TRBJ1-6, with 7 bases aligning to TRBD1. This CDR3 contains 14 residues. V shed 1 base and J 6 bases; nucleotides not matched to a gene: 1. Germline lookup yields CDR1 SGHRS and CDR2 YFSETQ. CDR3 nucleotides: TGCGCCAGCAGCTTGACAGGGGTTAATTCACCCCTCCACTTT. This encodes CASSLTGVNSPLHF. Full variable domain (missing parts from reference TRBV5-1 and TRBJ1-6): KAGVTQTPRYLIKTRGQQVTLSCSPISGHRSVSWYQQTPGQGLQFLFEYFSETQRNKGNFPGRFSGRQFSNSRSEMNVSTLELGDSALYLCASSLTGVNSPLHFGNGTRLTVT.

This clonotype was counted many times. V usage is TRBV2 and J usage is TRBJ1-2; no reliable D call. The V end was cut by 5 bases, the J end by 8 bases, with 18 bases between. Germline CDR1 SNHLY, CDR2 FYNNEI. The CDR3 covers 14 residues. CDR3 loop: CASSHDTTVGGYTF. For the CDR3, the DNA is TGTGCCAGCAGTCATGACACCACCGTAGGGGGCTACACCTTC. Full variable domain (outside the CDR3, taken from reference TRBV2 and TRBJ1-2): EPEVTQTPSHQVTQMGQEVILRCVPISNHLYFYWYRQILGQKVEFLVSFYNNEISEKSEIFDDQFSVERPDGSNFTLKIRSTKLEDSAMYFCASSHDTTVGGYTFGSGTRLTVV.